The 16 T cell receptor beta chains given below trace back to one sample, sequenced in a study of T-cell reconstitution after alpha-beta-depleted transplantation in children. Library preparation (for TCRbeta) was performed with unique molecular identifiers. TCRdb ran MiXCR on the PCR reads and lists one entry per CDR3 protein. The sample has about a million distinct CDR3 sequences, around 30% seen once; the top ten hold 25% to 35%. Sample: PBMCs, mostly from graft donor cells, taken 360 days after TCRalphabeta/CD19-depleted stem cell transplant. Every receptor here comes from a boy in the first two years of life who had a stem cell transplant for SCID, so the T cells may come from the graft donor.

The J gene is TRBJ1-5, the V gene TRBV20-1, with 7 bases lining up with TRBD1. The germline gives CDR1 DFQATT, CDR2 SNEGSKA (reference sequence). V dropped 6 bases and J dropped 0; count of bases not matched to a gene: 8. The CDR3 is 15 amino acids. CDR3 protein: CSAGGTAYSNQPQHF. In DNA, the CDR3 is TGCAGTGCGGGGGGGACAGCTTATAGCAATCAGCCCCAGCATTTT.

The chain combines TRBV28 with TRBJ1-1, with D perhaps matching TRBD1 (5 bases). The CDR3 has 16 residues. Looked up from germline, CDR1 is MDHEN and CDR2 is SYDVKM. V lost 5 bases and J lost 5, with 21 bases in between. The CDR3 reads CASSSKGRPEGTEAFF. In DNA, the CDR3 is TGTGCCAGCAGTAGTAAGGGGCGACCCGAGGGGACTGAAGCTTTCTTT. The whole variable domain, filled in from reference TRBV28 and TRBJ1-1, reads DVKVTQSSRYLVKRTGEKVFLECVQDMDHENMFWYRQDPGLGLRLIYFSYDVKMKEKGDIPEGYSVSREKKERFSLILESASTNQTSMYLCASSSKGRPEGTEAFFGQGTRLTVV.

The sample holds a few counts of this clonotype. The chain uses TRBV5-1 and TRBJ2-3; D may be TRBD1 (5 bases). This CDR3 spans 16 amino acids. Deletions cut 5 bases from V and 5 bases from J, with 21 bases between. The germline V gene encodes CDR1 SGHRS and CDR2 YFSETQ. CDR3 coding DNA: TGCGCCAGCAGTTGGGGCAAGGAATCCGTGGGAGATACGCAGTATTTT. This sequence encodes CASSWGKESVGDTQYF. The whole variable domain, filled in from reference TRBV5-1 and TRBJ2-3, reads KAGVTQTPRYLIKTRGQQVTLSCSPISGHRSVSWYQQTPGQGLQFLFEYFSETQRNKGNFPGRFSGRQFSNSRSEMNVSTLELGDSALYLCASSWGKESVGDTQYFGPGTRLTVL.

This clonotype was detected a few times. The chain joins TRBV20-1 to TRBJ2-7, with 8 positions matching TRBD1. Trimming at V came to 5 bases and at J to 0 bases, leaving 3 bases not matched to a gene. Germline V gives CDR1 DFQATT, CDR2 SNEGSKA (reference sequence). This CDR3 is built from 13 residues. DNA for the CDR3: TGCAGTGCTCTGACAGGGGTCTCCTACGAGCAGTACTTC. This encodes CSALTGVSYEQYF.

This clonotype was counted only a few times. This chain joins TRBV5-5 and TRBJ2-1; 8 bases fit TRBD1. The CDR3 contains 13 residues. CDR1 SGHKS and CDR2 YYEKEE come from the germline V gene (reference sequence). V lost 4 bases, J lost 8 bases, and 5 bases stayed unmatched. This chain's CDR3 is CASSLPTGDEQFF. The CDR3 DNA follows: TGTGCCAGCAGCCTCCCGACAGGGGATGAGCAGTTCTTC.

This clonotype was picked up a small number of times. The chain joins TRBV10-3 to TRBJ1-6; 7 nucleotides match TRBD1. Trimming removed 2 bases from V and 9 bases from J; junction bases left unmatched: 4. This CDR3 spans 14 amino acids. CDR1 is ENHRY and CDR2 is SYGVKD in the germline V gene. In DNA form, the CDR3 reads TGTGCCATCAGTGAGACAGGGGTAGGTTCACCCCTCCACTTT. It codes for CAISETGVGSPLHF.

This clonotype was seen a handful of times. This chain uses TRBV7-3 with TRBJ2-1; no reliable D call. V lost 0 bases to trimming and J lost 2 bases, with 17 bases between them. The CDR3 sequence is 18 residues long. Looked up from germline, CDR1 is SGHTA and CDR2 is FQGTGA. The chain's CDR3 is CASSLTSQVGFPYNEQFF. CDR3 bases: TGTGCCAGCAGCTTAACTTCCCAAGTTGGGTTCCCCTACAATGAGCAGTTCTTC.

In this sample, this clonotype turned up a few times. The chain has TRBV12-3 or TRBV12-4 and TRBJ1-5, with no clear D. The CDR3 sequence is 14 residues long. Trimming left V 2 bases short and J 6 bases short, with 11 bases between. CDR3 in amino acids: CASSLLPGTQPQHF. CDR3 nucleotide sequence: TGTGCCAGCAGTTTACTTCCAGGAACTCAGCCCCAGCATTTT.

This sequence joins TRBV20-1 and TRBJ2-7, with TRBD2 matching over 9 bases. The V segment lost 2 bases and the J segment 2 bases; nucleotides outside the gene matches: 4. The CDR3 length is 14 residues. CDR1 is DFQATT and CDR2 is SNEGSKA in the germline V gene (reference sequence). The CDR3 protein is CSARPSGGTYEQYF. CDR3 DNA sequence: TGCAGTGCTAGACCCAGCGGGGGGACCTACGAGCAGTACTTC.

This clonotype has just a few counts. This chain connects TRBV29-1 to TRBJ2-1; 8 bases are shared with TRBD2. Unmatched junction bases numbered 5, after V lost 5 bases and J lost 2 bases. The CDR3 consists of 14 residues. Germline assignment: CDR1 SQVTM and CDR2 ANQGSEA. The DNA for the CDR3 is TGCAGCGTTTTCCCCGGGGGGGCCTACAATGAGCAGTTCTTC. It yields the protein CSVFPGGAYNEQFF.

A few counts support this clonotype. This sequence joins TRBV5-1 and TRBJ2-3; TRBD2 agrees at 9 bases. The CDR3 is made up of 16 amino acids. The V gene end was trimmed by 6 bases and the J gene end by 4 bases; junction bases not matched to a gene: 12. Germline-derived CDR1 and CDR2 are SGHRS and YFSETQ. CDR3 DNA: TGCGCCAGCACCTTCATCAAACTAGCGGGCTCAGATACGCAGTATTTT. It codes for CASTFIKLAGSDTQYF.

This clonotype was detected ten times or more. The chain has TRBV2 and TRBJ1-1; TRBD1 matches 7 bases. This CDR3 comprises 14 residues. Germline values: CDR1 SNHLY, CDR2 FYNNEI. V was clipped by 5 bases and J by 1 base; unmatched bases: 4. Here the CDR3 reads CASSRQGGNTEAFF. The DNA for the CDR3 is TGTGCCAGCAGTCGACAGGGCGGGAACACTGAAGCTTTCTTT.

This clonotype has more than one count but fewer than ten. The J gene is TRBJ1-1, the V gene TRBV27; 11 bases agree with TRBD1. Germline loops: CDR1 MNHEY, CDR2 SMNVEV (reference sequence). V lost 8 bases to trimming and J lost 1 base; unmatched junction nucleotides: 3. The CDR3 spans 14 residues. The CDR3 spells CASGTGGWNTEAFF. CDR3 in DNA: TGTGCCAGCGGGACAGGGGGTTGGAACACTGAAGCTTTCTTT.

The chain carries TRBV27 and TRBJ2-7, with D possibly called TRBD1 or TRBD2 (5 bases each). Germline CDR1 and CDR2: MNHEY and SMNVEV (reference sequence). The CDR3 extends over 14 amino acids. V was cut by 1 base and J by 5 bases, with 12 bases left in between. DNA of the CDR3: TGTGCCAGCAGTTTATTTATGGGGGACGACGAGCAGTACTTC. It yields the protein CASSLFMGDDEQYF.

This clonotype was detected a few times. The V and J genes are TRBV5-1 and TRBJ1-3; D is ambiguous. The CDR3 length is 13 residues. Deletions cut 4 bases from V and 1 base from J, with 6 bases between. Germline V gene data show CDR1 as SGHRS and CDR2 as YFSETQ. The CDR3, as DNA: TGCGCCAGCAGCCGGGAGTCTGGAAACACCATATATTTT. It translates to CASSRESGNTIYF.

This clonotype was recorded only once. This rearrangement joins TRBV6-1 to TRBJ2-3; D is ambiguous. Germline V gene sequence: CDR1 MNHNS, CDR2 SASEGT. Between the trimmed V and J ends, which lost 2 bases and 4 bases, there was a span of 4 bases. The CDR3 is made up of 12 amino acids. The DNA for the CDR3 is TGTGCCAGCAGTGAATGGGCAGATACGCAGTATTTT. Protein sequence: CASSEWADTQYF.